Listed below are T cell receptor beta chains from one sample, sequenced in a study of cytomegalovirus exposure and HLA in healthy donors. Repertoires were generated with immunoSEQ multiplex PCR, while TCRdb's copy carries only in-frame clones and drops some. The data show about 130,000 clones, about 80% seen once. The sequenced material came from PBMCs. All receptors come from a man aged 25-45 years in good health and CMV-seropositive. CDR3s include the opening cysteine and the closing phenylalanine or tryptophan. D genes are given only for firm matches. Some rows have no size entry. The others give once, few or many, or a class for an expanded clone.

clone size,J gene,V gene,D gene,CDR3 protein,CDR3 DNA
.,TRBJ2-1,TRBV5-1,.,CASSIGPPTNYEQFF,TGCGCCAGCAGCATTGGTCCCCCCACTAACTATGAGCAGTTCTTC
.,TRBJ2-5,TRBV7-2,.,CASSSGPLTTETQYF,TGTGCCAGCAGCTCCGGCCCGCTGACAACGGAGACCCAGTACTTC
.,TRBJ2-3,TRBV2,.,CASSGGVGTDTQYF,TGTGCCAGCAGTGGGGGGGTAGGCACAGATACGCAGTATTTT
once,TRBJ2-3,TRBV2,.,CASSVTTDTQYF,TGTGCCAGCAGTGTGACTACAGATACGCAGTATTTT
.,TRBJ1-2,TRBV10-3,TRBD1,CAISEAGQGVYGYTF,TGTGCCATCAGTGAAGCGGGACAGGGGGTGTATGGCTACACCTTC
few,TRBJ2-2,TRBV30,TRBD2,CALGVAGVGELFF,TGTGCCCTGGGGGTAGCGGGAGTCGGGGAGCTGTTTTTT
.,TRBJ1-2,TRBV27,TRBD1,CASSPSTGYYGYTF,TGTGCCAGCAGTCCGTCGACAGGGTACTATGGCTACACCTTC
.,TRBJ1-1,TRBV7-2,.,CASSFWGGLDTEAFF,TGTGCCAGCAGCTTTTGGGGGGGGTTAGACACTGAAGCTTTCTTT
.,TRBJ2-7,TRBV19,TRBD1,CASSPDGQGWREQYF,TGTGCCAGTAGTCCCGACGGACAGGGGTGGAGGGAGCAGTACTTC
.,TRBJ1-1,TRBV29-1,TRBD1,CSDETGSGAEAFF,TGCAGCGATGAGACAGGGAGTGGCGCTGAAGCTTTCTTT
few,TRBJ2-7,TRBV28,TRBD2,CASSSPNSGLAYEQYF,TGTGCCAGCAGTTCCCCCAATAGCGGACTAGCCTACGAGCAGTACTTC
.,TRBJ1-4,TRBV9,.,CASGQRGFNEKLFF,TGTGCCAGCGGACAGAGGGGGTTTAATGAAAAACTGTTTTTT
.,TRBJ2-5,TRBV6-1,.,CASSEGQVLQETQYF,TGTGCCAGCAGTGAAGGACAGGTACTACAAGAGACCCAGTACTTC
.,TRBJ2-1,TRBV15,.,CATSRLQGSDEQFF,TGTGCCACCAGCAGACTACAGGGATCCGATGAGCAGTTCTTC
.,TRBJ1-2,TRBV5-1,.,CASSLPQPTGFGYTF,TGCGCCAGCAGCTTGCCCCAGCCGACCGGGTTTGGCTACACCTTC
.,TRBJ2-3,TRBV25-1,TRBD2,CATRGLAGHTDTQYF,TGTGCCACCCGGGGACTAGCGGGGCACACAGATACGCAGTATTTT
.,TRBJ1-1,TRBV19,.,CASRLTPQANTEAFF,TGTGCCAGTAGATTAACCCCACAGGCGAACACTGAAGCTTTCTTT
.,TRBJ2-7,TRBV7-2,TRBD1,CASSPRTGGYEQYF,TGTGCCAGCAGCCCAAGGACAGGGGGTTACGAGCAGTACTTC
.,TRBJ2-3,TRBV29-1,TRBD1,CSVTDRGDTQYF,TGCAGCGTTACAGACAGGGGGGATACGCAGTATTTT
.,TRBJ1-2,TRBV18,TRBD1,CASSSLLGQGLGMYGYTF,TGTGCCAGCTCCTCCCTGCTAGGACAGGGCCTCGGGATGTATGGCTACACCTTC
.,TRBJ1-3,TRBV5-8,.,CASSLAAGFGNTIYF,TGTGCCAGCAGCTTGGCCGCCGGGTTTGGAAACACCATATATTTT
.,TRBJ1-5,TRBV7-9,TRBD1,CASSLDGQGTQPQHF,TGTGCCAGCAGCTTAGACGGACAGGGTACTCAGCCCCAGCATTTT
.,TRBJ2-3,TRBV4-1,TRBD1,CASSLDRVSTDTQYF,TGCGCCAGCAGCCTGGACAGGGTAAGCACAGATACGCAGTATTTT
once,TRBJ2-7,TRBV6-1,TRBD1,CASSEGFQVTGPWGEQYF,TGTGCCAGCAGTGAAGGGTTTCAAGTGACAGGGCCTTGGGGGGAGCAGTACTTC
.,TRBJ2-7,TRBV19,.,CASSATGSEQYF,TGTGCCAGTAGTGCCACAGGGAGCGAGCAGTACTTC
.,TRBJ2-1,TRBV29-1,TRBD2,CSVFSGHEQFF,TGCAGCGTTTTTAGCGGGCATGAGCAGTTCTTC
few,TRBJ2-5,TRBV6-5,.,CASSYWASKETQYF,TGTGCCAGCAGTTACTGGGCGTCCAAAGAGACCCAGTACTTC
.,TRBJ1-1,TRBV6-5,.,CASSFRGNTEAFF,TGTGCCAGCAGTTTCAGGGGAAACACTGAAGCTTTCTTT
once,TRBJ1-4,TRBV2,.,CASSDNPGTKRGKLFF,TGTGCCAGCAGTGATAACCCCGGGACAAAAAGAGGAAAACTGTTTTTT
.,TRBJ2-7,TRBV19,TRBD2,CASSIDGTSGSYEQYF,TGTGCCAGTAGTATAGACGGGACTAGCGGGAGCTACGAGCAGTACTTC